This record covers a single TCR beta chain. The target antigen is unknown. These data belong to a study of Ad26.COV2.S vaccination and SARS-CoV-2 variants. Whole-study context: Intramuscularly, Ad26.COV2.S was given either once or twice, 56 days apart. Points from the study as a whole: Relative to placebo recipients, vaccine recipients exhibited elevated spike-specific TCR breadth.

The V gene lost 1 base and the J gene lost 7 bases, with 14 bases spanning the gap. This CDR3 region has 14 residues. The germline V gene encodes CDR1 SQVTM and CDR2 ANQGSEA. Treatment denoted: 19 received Ad26.COV2.S at low or high dose, single or two shots; roughly five received placebo; per-sample allocation not given. Sampling happened 63 days after the first vaccine or placebo injection. Sequenced by immunoSEQ multiplex PCR; TCRdb stores in-frame clones only, minus some. The sample includes fewer than 500,000 clones, 90% of them seen just once. This sequence was found in a person aged 18-65 years who received the Ad26.COV2.S COVID-19 vaccine or a placebo. The sample was peripheral blood, taken in a trial of Ad26.COV2.S vaccine versus placebo. The chain links TRBV29-1 to TRBJ2-1; D unclear. The CDR3 region is CSVEVSAGRNEQFF. The CDR3 DNA reads as TGCAGCGTTGAAGTTTCGGCAGGCCGGAATGAGCAGTTCTTC.